This entry describes one TCR beta chain. Its cognate antigen is unknown. Mismatch with germline at one junction end may stem from a read error. Using immunoSEQ multiplex PCR, the repertoire was profiled, and TCRdb retains in-frame clones only, with some absent. This table has 50,000 to 65,000 clones, 90% to 96% appearing once. The entry originates in a study of cytomegalovirus exposure and HLA in healthy donors. General study results and limits: The majority of TCR sequences were rare, yet some public TCRs appeared in many donors. The classifier reportedly diagnosed cytomegalovirus status with high specificity and sensitivity. Associated with cytomegalovirus, according to the listing, were fewer than 200 TCR beta chains.

The TCR comes from a woman under 30 in good health and CMV-seronegative. The sequenced sample consisted of PBMCs.

CDR3 in amino acids: CASSQDMLEF. CDR3 nucleotides: TGTGCCAGCAGCCAAGATATGCTAGAATTT. The chain links TRBV14 to TRBJ2-3; D is undetermined. This CDR3 is 10 amino acids long. Germline V gene lookup returns CDR1 SGHDN and CDR2 FVKESK.